The source of this TCR beta chain is a study of blood T cell repertoires in COVID-19. Study-level information: Acute and convalescent COVID-19 specimens originated in the United States, Italy and Spain. T cells, B-cell-depleted T cells, or PBMCs provided the cDNA or gDNA that served as material.

There are 16 residues in the CDR3. V shed 5 bases and J shed 0 bases, with 14 bases lying between them. Per the germline V gene, CDR1 is SEHNR and CDR2 is FQNEAQ (reference sequence). Original methodology: Estimated nucleated cell counts came from reference gene primer amplification. Clones were read by immunoSEQ multiplex PCR, and TCRdb kept only the in-frame ones, dropping some. That table furnishes V, J and clone size, whereas the DNA furnished D and trimming. The table records under 40,000 clones, more than 75% of them present only once. The V and J genes are TRBV7-9 and TRBJ2-1; maybe TRBD1 (6 bases). The specimen sequenced was peripheral blood. The TCR sequence derives from a man in his 60s with active COVID-19. The CDR3 bases are TGTGCCAGCAGCCAGAGGACAGCCCTCTCCTACAATGAGCAGTTCTTC. Translated: CASSQRTALSYNEQFF.